A single sample gave rise to the 21 T cell receptor beta chains below, sequenced in a study of T cell responses to AZD1222 COVID-19 vaccine. Assay used: immunoSEQ multiplex PCR; TCRdb lists only in-frame clones, some missing. The data hold over 95,000 clones, with approximately 90% observed a single time. The source was peripheral blood, collected on day 0 of AZD1222 vaccination. Receptor source: an adult in good health.

The chain recombines TRBV5-1 with TRBJ2-7; TRBD2 is a possible D gene (5 bases). The CDR3 length is 14 residues. V gave up 1 base and J gave up 0 bases, with 8 bases separating them. CDR1 and CDR2 (germline): SGHRS, YFSETQ. DNA of the CDR3: TGCGCCAGCAGCTTGTCCGGGGTCTCCTACGAGCAGTACTTC. Protein sequence: CASSLSGVSYEQYF.

The CDR3 sequence is CASSPSRGGSDTQYF. The CDR3, as DNA: TGTGCCAGCAGTCCTTCTCGGGGGGGGTCAGATACGCAGTATTTT. The rearrangement joins TRBV6-4 to TRBJ2-3; 8 bases agree with TRBD2. V shed 5 bases, J shed 4 bases, and the junction held 8 bases outside the gene matches. CDR1 is MRHNA, CDR2 SNTAGT, per germline. This CDR3 contains 15 residues.

V gene TRBV6-2 or TRBV6-3 combines with J gene TRBJ1-2; D is undetermined. V lost 0 bases, J lost 9 bases, and 11 bases lay in between. This CDR3 comprises 13 residues. Germline V CDR1 and CDR2: MNHEY, SVGEGT. Here the CDR3 DNA reads TGTGCCAGCAGTTACTCAACCGACGGTCGCTACACCTTC. Protein sequence: CASSYSTDGRYTF.

About this clone: The junction departs from the called germline gene at one end, perhaps through a read error. J is TRBJ2-1 and V is TRBV7-9; D might be TRBD1 or TRBD2, each matching 7 bases. Per the germline V gene, CDR1 is SEHNR and CDR2 is FQNEAQ (reference sequence). CDR3 length equals 11 residues. This CDR3 reads CASSLVPGGVF. As DNA, the CDR3 is TGTGCCAGCAGCTTAGTTCCAGGGGGGGTCTTC.

The V gene is TRBV7-3, the J gene TRBJ1-2; D not certain. Germline V gene lookup returns CDR1 SGHTA and CDR2 FQGTGA. The CDR3 totals 14 residues. V gave up 5 bases and J gave up 5 bases, with 15 bases separating them. CDR3 sequence: CASSLSGSRYGYTF. CDR3 bases: TGTGCCAGCAGCCTTTCGGGGAGCAGATATGGCTACACCTTC.

This clone has just one count. The chain uses TRBV9 and TRBJ2-7, with D perhaps given as TRBD1 or TRBD2 (5 bases each). Germline values: CDR1 SGDLS, CDR2 YYNGEE. There are 14 residues in the CDR3. V was shortened by 0 bases and J by 7 bases, with 14 bases between the two germline ends. In DNA, the CDR3 is TGTGCCAGCAGCGTAGGGGACGGGCCCATGGAGCAGTACTTC. Its protein is CASSVGDGPMEQYF.

This clone was counted a single time. V and J are TRBV28 and TRBJ1-2, with a possible D match to TRBD1 (6 bases). The germline V gene encodes CDR1 MDHEN and CDR2 SYDVKM. V dropped 4 bases and J dropped 4 bases, with 16 bases sitting between them. The CDR3 extends over 15 amino acids. In DNA, the CDR3 is TGTGCCAGCAGTTCCCCCCGCGGGGGCGTCTATGGCTACACCTTC. Its protein product is CASSSPRGGVYGYTF.

The chain uses TRBV7-8 and TRBJ1-1; D is unclear. Per germline, CDR1 SGHVS and CDR2 FQNEAQ. The CDR3 has 14 amino acids. Trimming removed 4 bases from V and 5 bases from J, with 14 bases in between. The chain's CDR3 is CASSSIGVRTEAFF. Written as DNA, the CDR3 is TGTGCCAGCAGCTCAATCGGAGTTCGGACTGAAGCTTTCTTT.

This chain links TRBV7-7 with TRBJ1-1; D gene ambiguous. Germline CDR1 and CDR2: SSHAT and FNYEAQ (reference sequence). Trimming took off 1 base at V and 5 bases at J, with 8 bases between the two ends. This CDR3 spans 13 amino acids. The chain's CDR3 is CASSLDPGTEAFF. As DNA, the CDR3 is TGTGCCAGCAGCTTAGACCCGGGTACTGAAGCTTTCTTT.

This clone was seen once. The J gene is TRBJ1-2, the V gene TRBV27; 8 bases map to TRBD1. The CDR3 extends over 15 amino acids. V was pared by 2 bases and J by 4 bases, with 6 bases of the junction left unmatched. CDR1 and CDR2 from the germline V gene are MNHEY and SMNVEV (reference sequence). The CDR3 loop reads CASSLRTGRPYGYTF. The CDR3 DNA follows: TGTGCCAGCAGTTTACGGACAGGGAGACCCTATGGCTACACCTTC.

The chain employs TRBV6-2 or TRBV6-3 and TRBJ2-1; 7 positions match TRBD1. V was pared by 3 bases and J by 3 bases, with 8 bases of the junction left unmatched. The CDR3 length is 16 residues. The V gene's germline CDR1 is MNHEY and CDR2 SVGEGT. The CDR3 region is CASSYILPGGYNEQFF. CDR3 nucleotides: TGTGCCAGCAGTTATATCCTCCCAGGGGGCTACAATGAGCAGTTCTTC.

This chain links TRBV7-8 with TRBJ1-4; D gene uncertain. Per germline, CDR1 SGHVS and CDR2 FQNEAQ. V was cut by 5 bases and J by 3 bases, with 10 bases left in between. This CDR3 comprises 14 residues. The CDR3 DNA is TGTGCCAGCAGCCCAGGACTGCCTAATGAAAAACTGTTTTTT. It codes for CASSPGLPNEKLFF.

The CDR3 nucleotides read TGTGCCAGTAGACATACGCGGGGTAGCAATCAGCCCCAGCATTTT. Amino acids: CASRHTRGSNQPQHF. The chain recombines TRBV19 with TRBJ1-5; D gene uncertain. The CDR3 runs 15 residues. With 6 bases removed from V and 0 bases from J, the gap between germline ends came to 12 bases. Germline assignment: CDR1 LNHDA and CDR2 SQIVND (reference sequence).

The rearrangement links TRBV2 to TRBJ1-1; a weak D match, TRBD1 (6 bases). V lost 0 bases, J lost 7 bases, and 15 bases lay in between. CDR1 is SNHLY, CDR2 FYNNEI, per germline. CDR3 length: 15 residues. For the CDR3, the DNA is TGTGCCAGCAGTGAAGCTACGATGACAGGCCTTGAAGCTTTCTTT. It is translated as CASSEATMTGLEAFF.

The chain couples TRBV19 to TRBJ2-1; D not resolved. Germline V gene sequence: CDR1 LNHDA, CDR2 SQIVND (reference sequence). This CDR3 has 15 residues. The V end was cut by 0 bases, the J end by 2 bases, with 8 bases between. The CDR3 DNA follows: TGTGCCAGTAGTATAGAACCAGGTACCTACAATGAGCAGTTCTTC. Translated: CASSIEPGTYNEQFF.

This clone was observed once. The chain links TRBV5-4 to TRBJ2-7, with TRBD1 identical over 9 bases. The CDR3 runs to 16 residues. V trimming: 4 bases; J trimming: 0 bases; junction bases outside the gene matches: 8. The germline CDR1 and CDR2 sequences are SGHNT and YYREEE (reference sequence). CDR3 sequence (DNA): TGTGCCAGCAGCACGGGACAGGGTTCTCTCTCCTACGAGCAGTACTTC. Amino acids: CASSTGQGSLSYEQYF. The full variable domain, in which reference TRBV5-4 and TRBJ2-7 provide the parts outside the CDR3, is ETGVTQSPTHLIKTRGQQVTLRCSSQSGHNTVSWYQQALGQGPQFIFQYYREEENGRGNFPPRFSGLQFPNYSSELNVNALELDDSALYLCASSTGQGSLSYEQYFGPGTRLTVT.

This rearrangement joins TRBV7-2 to TRBJ2-3, with D possibly called TRBD1 or TRBD2 (5 bases each). The V gene lost 1 base and the J gene lost 1 base, with 9 bases spanning the gap. Germline CDR1 is SGHTA and CDR2 is FQGNSA. This CDR3 spans 15 amino acids. The CDR3 region is CASSLGDVGTDTQYF. The CDR3 coding sequence is TGTGCCAGCAGCTTAGGGGACGTTGGCACAGATACGCAGTATTTT.

The chain combines TRBV5-4 with TRBJ2-1, with a weak D call TRBD1 (7 bases). The CDR3 loop spans 15 amino acids. The V end was cut by 1 base, the J end by 4 bases, with 12 bases between. From germline, CDR1 is SGHNT and CDR2 YYREEE (reference sequence). Here the CDR3 DNA reads TGTGCCAGCAGCTTGCAGGGGGGAAGATACAATGAGCAGTTCTTC. Its translation is CASSLQGGRYNEQFF.

The chain has TRBV6-5 and TRBJ1-5, with D uncertain. The ends were cut back, 4 bases at V and 4 bases at J, with 8 bases in the middle. This CDR3 is 13 amino acids long. The germline gives CDR1 MNHEY, CDR2 SVGAGI. The CDR3 loop reads CASSFSTNQPQHF. The CDR3 DNA follows: TGTGCCAGCAGTTTTAGTACTAATCAGCCCCAGCATTTT.

The CDR3 DNA reads as TGTGCCAGCAGCCATGATCAGGGGGCTACTGCTGGGGCCAACGTCCTGACTTTC. Translated: CASSHDQGATAGANVLTF. This chain joins TRBV4-2 and TRBJ2-6, with TRBD1 matching over 8 bases. V shed 3 bases and J 2 bases; nucleotides not matched to a gene: 9. The length of the CDR3 is 18 residues. Per germline, CDR1 LGHNA and CDR2 YNFKEQ.

The chain recombines TRBV18 with TRBJ2-7, with D hard to call. From germline, CDR1 is KGHSH and CDR2 LQKENI. This CDR3 comprises 13 residues. Trimming cost V 3 bases and J 1 base, with 7 bases left between them. The CDR3 loop reads CASSPGSSYEQYF. The CDR3 nucleotides read TGTGCCAGCTCACCGGGTAGTTCCTACGAGCAGTACTTC.